The rows below give T cell receptor beta chains drawn from one sample of a study of memory CD4+ T cells and cytomegalovirus serostatus. TCRdb's table, derived via immunoSEQ multiplex PCR, lists solely in-frame clones and lacks some. Among 60,000 or so clones listed, 82% were seen once. Sample: memory CD4+ T cells from blood. The receptor source for this set is an adult in good health and CMV-seronegative. Some clones in this sample may be carry-over from other donors' samples. CDR3s include the opening cysteine and the closing phenylalanine or tryptophan. Each record gives: J gene, V gene, clone size, CDR3 protein. Size is omitted from some rows. Given values are once, few, many or a class for expanded clones.

TRBJ2-5,TRBV5-8,-,CASSRSVGLKETQYF
TRBJ2-7,TRBV21-1,once,CASSSETGREQYF
TRBJ1-2,TRBV7-2,-,CASSSRVGYGYTF
TRBJ2-1,TRBV9,few,CASSASPGLVHNEQFF
TRBJ2-1,TRBV5-6,-,CASSLGGTRAYNEQFF
TRBJ1-4,TRBV18,-,CASSASGEKLFF
TRBJ1-5,TRBV14,few,CASSRGAGQPQHF
TRBJ2-1,TRBV18,-,CASSLLAGEREQFF
TRBJ1-2,TRBV28,-,CASSLPGTALYGYTF
TRBJ1-1,TRBV27,-,CASSPFGERTEAFF
TRBJ2-7,TRBV13,-,CASSPRGNMYEQYF
TRBJ2-7,TRBV7-3,-,CASSLLAAHEQYF
TRBJ2-1,TRBV5-1,-,CASSLSNRLGEQFF
TRBJ2-7,TRBV6-1,-,CASSESTGAFSEQYF
TRBJ2-5,TRBV28,-,CASSPSGTIQGETQYF
TRBJ1-2,TRBV19,-,CASSPLWQRGYRGYTF
TRBJ2-7,TRBV10-2,once,CASSPLYEQYF
TRBJ2-4,TRBV28,-,CASSLPGPAKNIQYF
TRBJ2-5,TRBV6-1,-,CASSEAVSGSQETQYF
TRBJ2-1,TRBV11-1,-,CASTQGLALNEQFF
TRBJ1-4,TRBV19,-,CASSLRTGGGEKLFF
TRBJ1-2,TRBV30,-,CAWSDRDGYTF
TRBJ2-7,TRBV10-3,-,CAISGRQGGEQYF
TRBJ2-1,TRBV19,-,CASSLTINNEQFF
TRBJ2-1,TRBV2,-,CASNAGVSYNEQFF
TRBJ1-2,TRBV16,-,CASSQAANYGYTF
TRBJ1-5,TRBV4-2,-,CASSQVPDRGQPQHF
TRBJ2-3,TRBV9,-,CASSVEGRVPYTDTQYF